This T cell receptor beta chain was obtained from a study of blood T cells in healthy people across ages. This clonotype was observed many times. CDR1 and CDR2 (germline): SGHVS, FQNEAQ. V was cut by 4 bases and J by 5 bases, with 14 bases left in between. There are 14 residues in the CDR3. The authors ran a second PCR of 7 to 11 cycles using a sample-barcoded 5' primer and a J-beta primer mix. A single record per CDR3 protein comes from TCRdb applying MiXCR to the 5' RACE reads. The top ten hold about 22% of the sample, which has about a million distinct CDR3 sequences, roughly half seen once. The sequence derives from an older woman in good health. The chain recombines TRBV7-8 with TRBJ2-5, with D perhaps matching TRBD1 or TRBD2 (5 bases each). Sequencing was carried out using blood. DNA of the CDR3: TGTGCCAGCAGCTCTAAGGGGCTAGCTGAGACCCAGTACTTC. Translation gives CASSSKGLAETQYF.